This T cell receptor beta chain was sequenced during a study of T-cell memory formation after mild COVID-19. Study-wide background: Largely, the TCR clusters proved donor specific.

With constant-segment primers, 5'RACE yielded cDNA libraries of TCR alpha and TCR beta that carried sample barcodes and UMIs. TCRdb ran MiXCR on the 5' RACE reads and lists one entry per CDR3 protein. This sample has over 120,000 distinct CDR3 sequences, with under 30% found just once. Germline CDR1 SGHTA, CDR2 FQGNSA. The CDR3 is made up of 8 amino acids. A remark on this clonotype: The germline gene is not matched at one end of the junction; a read error may be the cause.

This TCR was sampled from an adult woman who had mild COVID-19 (a few samples of this study predate the infection). Cell type and time point are not known. This rearrangement joins TRBV7-2 to TRBJ2-1; D not certain. The sequenced material came from PBMCs or a T cell subset sorted from them (not recorded which). The CDR3 nucleotides are TGTGCCAGCACCATTGGGAACTTC. Translation: CASTIGNF. Complete variable domain (other parts from reference TRBV7-2 and TRBJ2-1): GAGVSQSPSNKVTEKGKDVELRCDPISGHTALYWYRQSLGQGLEFLIYFQGNSAPDKSGLPSDRFSAERTGGSVSTLTIQRTQQEDSAVYLCASTIGNFGPGTRLTVL.